This TCR beta chain was profiled in a study of monozygotic twins with inflammatory bowel disease. TCRdb reprocessed the 5' RACE reads and stores each CDR3 protein as one record, lacking DNA. The sample has hundreds of thousands of distinct CDR3 sequences. Sequencing was performed on blood. The sequence was collected from a human donor with ulcerative colitis or Crohn's disease, or a healthy co-twin of an affected twin (not recorded which).

CDR3 region: CASSLGSASPYEQYF. The rearrangement joins TRBV5-1 to TRBJ2-7. The CDR3 loop spans 15 amino acids. The germline gives CDR1 SGHRS, CDR2 YFSETQ.